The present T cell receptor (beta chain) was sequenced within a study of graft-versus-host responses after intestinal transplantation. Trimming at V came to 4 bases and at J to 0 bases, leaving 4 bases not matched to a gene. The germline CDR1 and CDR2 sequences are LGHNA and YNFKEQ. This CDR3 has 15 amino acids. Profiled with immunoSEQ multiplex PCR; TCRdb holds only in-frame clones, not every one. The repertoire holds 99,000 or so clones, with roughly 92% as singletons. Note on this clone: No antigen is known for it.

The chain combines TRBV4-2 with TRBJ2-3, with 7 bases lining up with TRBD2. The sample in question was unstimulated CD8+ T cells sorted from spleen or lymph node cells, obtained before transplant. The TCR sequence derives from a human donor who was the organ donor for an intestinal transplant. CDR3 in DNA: TGTGCCAGCAGCCGCAATAGCGGGAGCACAGATACGCAGTATTTT. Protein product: CASSRNSGSTDTQYF.